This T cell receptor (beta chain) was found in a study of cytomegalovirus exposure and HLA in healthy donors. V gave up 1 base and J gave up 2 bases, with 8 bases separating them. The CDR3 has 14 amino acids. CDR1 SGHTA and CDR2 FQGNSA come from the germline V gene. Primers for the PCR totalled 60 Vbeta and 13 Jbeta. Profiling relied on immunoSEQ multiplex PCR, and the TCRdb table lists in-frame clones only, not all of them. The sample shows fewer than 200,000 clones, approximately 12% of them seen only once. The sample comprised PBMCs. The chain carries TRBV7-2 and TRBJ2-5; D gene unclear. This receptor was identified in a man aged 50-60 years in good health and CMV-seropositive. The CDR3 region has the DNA TGTGCCAGCAGCTTAGAGTCGGGTCAAGAGACCCAGTACTTC. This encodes CASSLESGQETQYF.